This is a list of T cell receptor beta chains from one sample in a study of T cell responses to AZD1222 COVID-19 vaccine. Sequencing was performed with immunoSEQ multiplex PCR; in TCRdb, only in-frame clones are kept and a portion is missing. The sample has roughly 160,000 clones; about nine tenths are singletons. The sequencing used peripheral blood, collected on day 0 of AZD1222 vaccination. These receptors were collected from an adult in good health. The CDR3 runs from the conserved cysteine through the conserved F or W. Each record gives: V gene, D gene, clone size, J gene, CDR3 protein, CDR3 DNA. The D gene is left open where the match is weak. Size tells how often a clone was seen (once, few, many) or the class of an expanded clone, and some rows leave it out.

TRBV12-3/TRBV12-4,-,-,TRBJ2-3,CASSLSSDTQYF,TGTGCCAGCAGTTTAAGTAGTGATACGCAGTATTTT
TRBV28,TRBD1,-,TRBJ1-2,CASSRAGTGRRPF,TGTGCCAGCAGCAGAGCTGGGACAGGGAGGCGGCCCTTC
TRBV5-1,-,-,TRBJ1-2,CASSLLGPPGGYTF,TGCGCCAGCAGCCTTCTTGGTCCCCCGGGTGGCTACACCTTC
TRBV5-1,-,-,TRBJ1-6,CASRQPGPNSPLHF,TGCGCCAGCAGACAACCCGGGCCCAATTCACCCCTCCACTTT
TRBV18,TRBD1,-,TRBJ1-6,CASSPDRGSPLHF,TGTGCCAGCTCACCAGACAGGGGGTCACCCCTCCACTTT
TRBV28,TRBD2,-,TRBJ2-1,CASSFSGGYKYNEQFF,TGTGCCAGCAGTTTTAGCGGGGGCTACAAATACAATGAGCAGTTCTTC
TRBV19,-,-,TRBJ1-5,CASSIGLENQPQHF,TGTGCCAGTAGTATCGGCCTGGAAAATCAGCCCCAGCATTTT
TRBV12-3/TRBV12-4,-,-,TRBJ1-1,CASSLGTEAFF,TGTGCCAGCAGTTTGGGCACTGAAGCTTTCTTT
TRBV6-5,TRBD2,-,TRBJ2-7,CASRLAGDYEQYF,TGTGCCAGCCGGCTAGCGGGCGACTACGAGCAGTACTTC
TRBV24-1,TRBD2,-,TRBJ2-1,CATSDMTSGGEQFF,TGTGCCACCAGTGATATGACTAGCGGGGGGGAGCAGTTCTTC
TRBV28,-,-,TRBJ1-2,CATRIQQGGYGYTF,TGTGCCACCCGAATTCAGCAGGGAGGTTATGGCTACACCTTC
TRBV29-1,-,-,TRBJ2-7,CSVEGQAGQYF,TGCAGCGTTGAGGGGCAAGCAGGGCAGTACTTC
TRBV10-3,TRBD1,-,TRBJ2-7,CAISTGVGAYEQYF,TGTGCCATCAGCACAGGGGTGGGTGCCTACGAGCAGTACTTC
TRBV5-4,-,-,TRBJ1-4,CASSPWGLANEKLFF,TGTGCCAGCAGCCCCTGGGGTTTAGCTAATGAAAAACTGTTTTTT
TRBV2,TRBD1,-,TRBJ2-7,CASSEGQGSYEQYF,TGTGCCAGCAGTGAGGGACAGGGCTCCTACGAGCAGTACTTC
TRBV9,TRBD1,-,TRBJ1-6,CASSWTGEDNSPLHF,TGTGCCAGCAGCTGGACAGGAGAAGATAATTCACCCCTCCACTTT
TRBV2,TRBD1,-,TRBJ2-1,CASQGVMSYNEQFF,TGTGCCAGTCAGGGGGTGATGTCCTACAATGAGCAGTTCTTC
TRBV6-5,-,-,TRBJ1-5,CASRDGHQPQHF,TGTGCCAGCCGCGACGGTCATCAGCCCCAGCATTTT
TRBV7-3,-,-,TRBJ2-5,CASSSSGSQETQYF,TGTGCCAGCAGCTCCTCGGGGAGCCAAGAGACCCAGTACTTC
TRBV5-1,-,-,TRBJ2-7,CASSLAGGISYEQYF,TGCGCCAGCAGCTTGGCAGGGGGGATCTCCTACGAGCAGTACTTC
TRBV28,-,once,TRBJ2-7,CASTPRMGAYEQYF,TGTGCCAGCACCCCCAGAATGGGCGCCTACGAGCAGTACTTC
TRBV29-1,TRBD1,once,TRBJ2-7,CSVVLGDSSYEQYF,TGCAGCGTTGTCCTCGGGGACAGTTCCTACGAGCAGTACTTC
TRBV10-2,-,-,TRBJ1-1,CASSESGNTEAFF,TGCGCCAGCAGTGAGTCAGGGAACACTGAAGCTTTCTTT
TRBV5-3,-,-,TRBJ2-7,CARSLASAGDYEQYF,TGTGCCAGAAGCTTGGCCTCGGCAGGGGATTACGAGCAGTACTTC
TRBV6-6,TRBD1,-,TRBJ1-1,CASRAGRTGAIAEAFF,TGTGCCAGCAGGGCGGGACGAACAGGGGCGATCGCTGAAGCTTTCTTT
TRBV5-5,TRBD2,-,TRBJ2-3,CASSIAGAETQYF,TGTGCCAGCAGCATAGCGGGGGCGGAGACGCAGTATTTT
TRBV6-1,-,-,TRBJ1-3,CASSENGAGNTIYF,TGTGCCAGCAGTGAAAATGGGGCTGGAAACACCATATATTTT
TRBV28,-,-,TRBJ1-6,CASSKYQGNSPLHF,TGTGCCAGCAGTAAATATCAGGGAAATTCACCCCTCCACTTT
TRBV28,-,-,TRBJ2-7,CASRQKGYEQYF,TGTGCCAGCAGACAGAAAGGTTACGAGCAGTACTTC
TRBV12-3/TRBV12-4,-,-,TRBJ1-1,CASSFRTEAFF,TGTGCCAGCAGTTTTAGAACTGAAGCTTTCTTT
TRBV9,TRBD1,-,TRBJ2-3,CASSPWDRGGDTQYF,TGTGCCAGCAGCCCATGGGACAGGGGTGGGGATACGCAGTATTTT
TRBV24-1,-,once,TRBJ2-5,CATSDLQGLQETQYF,TGTGCCACCAGTGATTTGCAGGGGCTCCAAGAGACCCAGTACTTC
TRBV3-1/TRBV3-2,TRBD1,once,TRBJ1-1,CASSQEGGQGSTEAFF,TGTGCCAGCAGCCAAGAAGGCGGACAGGGAAGCACTGAAGCTTTCTTT
TRBV5-1,-,-,TRBJ2-2,CASSSVTGSPGELFF,TGCGCCAGCAGCTCTGTGACAGGTTCTCCCGGGGAGCTGTTTTTT
TRBV6-2/TRBV6-3,-,once,TRBJ1-2,CASSYYKRRIPGRGYTF,TGTGCCAGCAGTTACTACAAGAGACGGATTCCGGGTCGTGGCTACACCTTC
TRBV19,-,few,TRBJ1-2,CASSGDGLLGYTF,TGTGCCAGTAGTGGGGACGGACTACTTGGCTACACCTTC
TRBV3-1/TRBV3-2,-,-,TRBJ1-3,CASSQDTVSGNTIYF,TGTGCCAGCAGCCAAGATACCGTCTCTGGAAACACCATATATTTT